This is a list of T cell receptor beta chains from one sample in a study of blood T cell repertoires in COVID-19. Sequenced by immunoSEQ multiplex PCR; TCRdb stores in-frame clones only, minus some. The table lists about 75,000 clones, 70% to 80% of them singletons. Material: peripheral blood. All receptors come from a woman older than 75 with active or convalescent COVID-19. Each CDR3 is given with its conserved first and last residue. The D gene is left open where the match is weak. Clone size appears in some rows only: once, few, many, or a class for an expanded clone.

>NA|TRBV7-2|TRBJ1-5|13|NA
CASSLTFRQPQHF
TGTGCCAGCAGCCTGACATTCCGCCAGCCCCAGCATTTT
>NA|TRBV6-5|TRBJ2-7|15|NA
CASKRREHGPYEQYF
TGTGCCAGCAAGCGCCGGGAACATGGTCCCTACGAGCAGTACTTC
>NA|TRBV27|TRBJ1-2|13|NA
CASSQTVNYGYTF
TGTGCCAGCAGTCAAACAGTTAACTATGGCTACACCTTC
>NA|TRBV14|TRBJ2-1|14|NA
CASSQDHLVNEQFF
TGTGCCAGCAGCCAAGATCACCTAGTAAATGAGCAGTTCTTC
>few|TRBV5-1|TRBJ2-7|14|NA
CASSLQPDSYEQYF
TGCGCCAGCAGCCTTCAACCCGACAGCTACGAGCAGTACTTC
>NA|TRBV14|TRBJ2-3|16|NA
CASSQNRRGRTDTQYF
TGTGCCAGCAGCCAAAATAGAAGAGGAAGGACAGATACGCAGTATTTT
>NA|TRBV7-6|TRBJ2-7|14|TRBD2
CASSLTGGPVEQYF
TGTGCCAGCAGCTTAACGGGAGGGCCGGTTGAGCAGTACTTC
>NA|TRBV5-1|TRBJ2-7|15|TRBD2
CASSFGSGSTYEQYF
TGCGCCAGCAGCTTCGGGAGCGGGAGTACATACGAGCAGTACTTC
>NA|TRBV13|TRBJ2-1|15|TRBD2
CASSKTSGSVNEQFF
TGTGCCAGCAGCAAGACTAGCGGGAGTGTCAATGAGCAGTTCTTC
>NA|TRBV7-8|TRBJ2-3|14|NA
CASSPGTSTDTQYF
TGTGCCAGCAGCCCAGGGACTAGCACAGATACGCAGTATTTT
>NA|TRBV19|TRBJ1-2|14|NA
CASSPLGGGYGYTF
TGTGCCAGTAGTCCCCTGGGTGGAGGATATGGCTACACCTTC
>NA|TRBV30|TRBJ1-2|16|TRBD1
CAWRRDRGKVNYGYTF
TGTGCCTGGAGGAGGGACAGGGGGAAAGTTAACTATGGCTACACCTTC
>NA|TRBV28|TRBJ2-7|15|NA
CASNLQGGVMPEQYF
TGTGCCAGCAATCTGCAGGGGGGCGTAATGCCCGAGCAGTACTTC
>NA|TRBV7-2|TRBJ2-1|14|NA
CASSPGARSHEQFF
TGTGCCAGCAGCCCGGGAGCTCGGTCCCATGAGCAGTTCTTC
>NA|TRBV5-1|TRBJ1-2|13|NA
CASSSLANYGYTF
TGCGCCAGCAGCTCGTTAGCTAACTATGGCTACACCTTC
>NA|TRBV29-1|TRBJ1-2|12|NA
CSVEAVAYGYTF
TGCAGCGTTGAAGCAGTGGCATATGGCTACACCTTC
>NA|TRBV19|TRBJ1-2|13|NA
CASRSGLYYGYTF
TGTGCCAGCAGATCAGGGCTCTACTATGGCTACACCTTC
>NA|TRBV2|TRBJ1-1|13|NA
CASRLGQNTEAFF
TGTGCCAGCAGATTGGGCCAAAACACTGAAGCTTTCTTT
>NA|TRBV30|TRBJ2-3|14|TRBD1
CAWSTWTGQDTQYF
TGTGCCTGGAGTACATGGACAGGACAAGATACGCAGTATTTT
>once|TRBV29-1|TRBJ1-1|13|NA
CSVVGVMNTEAFF
TGCAGCGTTGTTGGAGTCATGAACACTGAAGCTTTCTTT
>NA|TRBV6-2/TRBV6-3|TRBJ2-3|20|TRBD2
CASSYSNPRRGSSFRDTQYF
TGTGCCAGCAGTTACTCGAATCCTCGGCGGGGGAGCTCCTTCAGGGATACGCAGTATTTT
>NA|TRBV19|TRBJ1-1|13|NA
CASSIAGEAEAFF
TGTGCCAGTAGTATCGCCGGAGAAGCTGAAGCTTTCTTT
>few|TRBV10-3|TRBJ2-1|18|TRBD2
CAITGSWASGGPRCEQFF
TGTGCCATTACTGGATCTTGGGCTAGCGGGGGGCCGAGGTGTGAGCAGTTCTTC
>NA|TRBV28|TRBJ1-5|14|NA
CASSLGGWNQPQHF
TGTGCCAGCAGTTTAGGCGGATGGAATCAGCCCCAGCATTTT
>NA|TRBV7-2|TRBJ1-2|14|TRBD1
CASSFLGQLGGYTF
TGTGCCAGCAGCTTCTTGGGACAGTTAGGCGGCTACACCTTC
>NA|TRBV9|TRBJ2-5|17|NA
CASSVAGTVKSQETQYF
TGTGCCAGCAGCGTAGCGGGGACTGTAAAATCTCAAGAGACCCAGTACTTC
>once|TRBV7-2|TRBJ2-2|16|NA
CASSLGGQNMGGELFF
TGTGCCAGCAGCTTAGGGGGCCAGAATATGGGCGGGGAGCTGTTTTTT
>few|TRBV7-2|TRBJ2-7|15|NA
CASSPSVLATYEQYF
TGTGCCAGCAGCCCGAGTGTGCTAGCGACCTACGAGCAGTACTTC
>NA|TRBV19|TRBJ2-7|16|TRBD2
CASSIDAGGSPYEQYF
TGTGCCAGTAGTATAGACGCGGGAGGGTCACCCTACGAGCAGTACTTC
>NA|TRBV10-3|TRBJ2-7|13|NA
CAIGAGASYEQYF
TGTGCCATCGGCGCGGGGGCCTCCTACGAGCAGTACTTC
>NA|TRBV9|TRBJ1-5|14|NA
CASSVWEGGQPQHF
TGTGCCAGCAGCGTATGGGAGGGGGGGCAGCCCCAGCATTTT
>NA|TRBV4-1|TRBJ2-3|16|TRBD2
CASSRSLAGPTDTQYF
TGCGCCAGCAGCCGGAGCTTAGCGGGACCCACAGATACGCAGTATTTT
>NA|TRBV9|TRBJ1-3|15|NA
CASSVEVSGLNTIYF
TGTGCCAGCAGCGTAGAGGTCAGCGGGTTAAACACCATATATTTT
>NA|TRBV24-1|TRBJ2-7|16|TRBD2
CATSDFGASGRVEQYF
TGTGCCACCAGTGATTTCGGGGCTAGCGGGAGGGTCGAGCAGTACTTC
>NA|TRBV9|TRBJ1-6|13|NA
CASSPWGGSPLHF
TGTGCCAGCAGCCCTTGGGGCGGTTCACCCCTCCACTTT
>many|TRBV19|TRBJ1-5|16|NA
CASSIEKGQPDEAQHF
TGTGCCAGTAGTATAGAAAAAGGACAGCCAGACGAAGCCCAGCATTTT
>NA|TRBV30|TRBJ1-3|14|NA
CAWSVLHSGNTIYF
TGTGCCTGGAGTGTACTCCACTCTGGAAACACCATATATTTT
>NA|TRBV7-5|TRBJ2-1|14|NA
CARSRKPEEDEQFF
TGTGCCAGAAGCCGAAAACCGGAGGAGGATGAGCAGTTCTTC
>NA|TRBV19|TRBJ2-1|15|NA
CASSPFPSSYNEQFF
TGTGCCAGTAGCCCTTTCCCGAGCTCCTACAATGAGCAGTTCTTC
>NA|TRBV6-4|TRBJ2-7|17|TRBD2
CASSEGLAGRDGYEQYF
TGTGCCAGCAGTGAGGGACTAGCGGGTAGGGACGGGTACGAGCAGTACTTC
>once|TRBV4-1|TRBJ2-5|11|NA
CASSHGETQYF
TGCGCCAGCAGCCACGGGGAGACCCAGTACTTC
>NA|TRBV10-1|TRBJ2-3|13|NA
CASSELAPGTQYF
TGCGCCAGCAGTGAGTTGGCTCCGGGTACGCAGTATTTT
>once|TRBV29-1|TRBJ2-1|15|NA
CSVAGLSGVGNEQFF
TGCAGCGTAGCGGGCCTCAGCGGAGTAGGCAATGAGCAGTTCTTC
>NA|TRBV5-1|TRBJ1-2|17|NA
CASSLASAGMSPYGYTF
TGCGCCAGCAGCTTGGCCTCGGCAGGGATGTCCCCCTATGGCTACACCTTC
>once|TRBV2|TRBJ1-2|14|NA
CASTTTQTSYGYTF
TGTGCCAGCACGACTACACAAACATCCTATGGCTACACCTTC
>NA|TRBV13|TRBJ2-7|14|TRBD1
CASSLGQGAYEQYF
TGTGCCAGCAGCTTAGGACAGGGGGCATACGAGCAGTACTTC
>NA|TRBV3-1/TRBV3-2|TRBJ2-7|17|TRBD1
CASSQPTGQGSSYEQYF
TGTGCCAGCAGCCAACCAACCGGACAGGGTTCGTCCTACGAGCAGTACTTC
>NA|TRBV28|TRBJ1-1|16|TRBD1
CASSVGQQIMNTEAFF
TGTGCCAGCAGTGTGGGACAGCAGATAATGAACACTGAAGCTTTCTTT
>NA|TRBV5-1|TRBJ1-1|14|NA
CASSRMTLNTEAFF
TGCGCCAGCAGCAGAATGACACTGAACACTGAAGCTTTCTTT
>NA|TRBV7-2|TRBJ2-7|15|TRBD2
CASSTRGGRSHEQYF
TGTGCCAGCAGCACGCGGGGGGGCCGTTCTCACGAGCAGTACTTC
>NA|TRBV18|TRBJ1-6|16|TRBD1
CASSLGRGRGGSPLHF
TGTGCCAGCTCACTCGGTAGGGGGCGAGGTGGTTCACCCCTCCACTTT
>once|TRBV2|TRBJ1-6|14|NA
CASSSDSHNSPLHF
TGTGCCAGCAGTTCCGACAGCCATAATTCACCCCTCCACTTT
>NA|TRBV4-3|TRBJ2-1|17|TRBD2
CASSQAIAGVSMDEQFF
TGCGCCAGCAGCCAAGCGATAGCGGGAGTTAGTATGGATGAGCAGTTCTTC
>NA|TRBV10-3|TRBJ2-3|17|TRBD2
CAISGRLAGGLTDTQYF
TGTGCCATCAGTGGGCGACTAGCGGGGGGCCTCACAGATACGCAGTATTTT
>NA|TRBV30|TRBJ1-5|12|NA
CACDTGSQPQHF
TGTGCCTGCGATACAGGGAGTCAGCCCCAGCATTTT
>few|TRBV4-2|TRBJ1-4|14|NA
CASSAGSTNEKLFF
TGTGCCAGCAGCGCGGGATCAACTAATGAAAAACTGTTTTTT
>NA|TRBV7-9|TRBJ2-3|16|TRBD1
CASSLQGTGKGDTQYF
TGTGCCAGCAGCTTGCAAGGGACAGGGAAGGGAGATACGCAGTATTTT
>NA|TRBV28|TRBJ1-5|12|TRBD1
CASSTTGAPQHF
TGTGCCAGCAGCACGACAGGGGCGCCCCAGCATTTT
>NA|TRBV27|TRBJ2-1|18|NA
CASSPLLGGRGSYNEQFF
TGTGCCAGCAGTCCGCTGTTAGGCGGGCGGGGCTCCTACAATGAGCAGTTCTTC
>once|TRBV7-6|TRBJ2-7|13|NA
CASSPGLNYEQYF
TGTGCCAGCAGCCCCGGACTTAACTACGAGCAGTACTTC